Below, 21 T cell receptor delta chains from the same sample are listed, as sequenced in a study of gamma-delta T cells after stem cell transplantation. TCRdb re-processed the RT-PCR reads via CATT. The data show around 1,100 delta-chain clones, 1% to 1.5% seen once. The sequenced sample consisted of gamma-delta T cells. The receptors originated from a human donor. It is not recorded whose cells these are; they may come from a transplant donor.

In its sample, this clone was seen a few times. A much larger clonotype is one base distant, so this may be a read error. Other nucleotide sequences in the sample specify the same CDR3. The chain couples TRDV2 to TRDJ1; the match to TRDD3 covers 12 bases. The junction had 9 bases not matched to a gene; V was cut back by 7 bases and J by 1 base. There are 16 residues in the CDR3. CDR1 and CDR2 (germline): GEAIGNYY, EKD. Here the CDR3 DNA reads TGTGCCTGCGACCCGCTACTGGGGGATACCACCGATAAACTCATCTTT. Its protein is CACDPLLGDTTDKLIF.

This clone was picked up a small number of times. Since a much larger clone is just one base distant, this may be a read error. This sequence joins TRDV2 and TRDJ3; D possibly corresponds to TRDD3 (6 bases). The V end was cut by 0 bases, the J end by 2 bases, with 13 bases between. CDR1 GEAIGNYY and CDR2 EKD come from the germline V gene. This CDR3 has 18 residues. In DNA form, the CDR3 reads TGTGCCTGTGACACCTGGGGGGACCGCCCCTGGGACACCCGACAGATGTTTTTC. As protein: CACDTWGDRPWDTRQMFF.

The CDR3: CACDTLEATSAQLFF. The CDR3 DNA reads as TGTGCCTGTGACACCCTGGAGGCGACCTCAGCACAACTCTTCTTT. The V gene is TRDV2, the J gene TRDJ2; no reliable D call. No J segment appears in TCRdb, so it was assigned here by matching the sequence to germline. Trimming removed 0 bases at V and 6 bases at J, with 13 bases between. This CDR3 region has 15 residues. The germline CDR1 and CDR2 sequences are GEAIGNYY and EKD.

This clone is judged large. Other DNA sequences in the same sample also yield this CDR3. The chain uses TRDV2 and TRDJ1; D uncertain. Per germline, CDR1 GEAIGNYY and CDR2 EKD. The V end lost 3 bases, the J end lost 0 bases, and 13 bases lay between the germline ends. This CDR3 has 15 amino acids. The CDR3 DNA reads as TGTGCCTGTGACGGGCTACTGAAGTACACCGATAAACTCATCTTT. It translates to CACDGLLKYTDKLIF.

The sample holds a few counts of this clone. An end of the junction differs from the germline gene, which may be a read error. This rearrangement joins TRDV2 to TRDJ1; 9 nucleotides match TRDD3. This CDR3 comprises 14 residues. Germline assignment: CDR1 GEAIGNYY and CDR2 EKD. CDR3 sequence (DNA): TGTGCTTGTGACTCGTTACTGGGGGAAGATAAACTCATCTTT. Translated: CACDSLLGEDKLIF.

With respect to this clone: The amino acid sequence in TCRdb belongs to a much larger clone and departs from this DNA's translation at residue 3, likely a sequencing read error; the sequence shown is translated from the DNA. The chain combines TRDV2 with TRDJ1; weak D call: TRDD3 (6 bases). Per germline, CDR1 GEAIGNYY and CDR2 EKD. The CDR3 has 18 residues. The CDR3 nucleotides read TGTGCCGGTGACACCGTTGTCCCTACCTCTGGGGATACCGATAAACTCATCTTT. Protein sequence: CAGDTVVPTSGDTDKLIF.

The sample holds a few counts of this clone. A far bigger clonotype differs at one base, so this is likely a read error. The J gene is TRDJ3, the V gene TRDV2; 12 positions agree with TRDD3. The CDR3 extends over 20 amino acids. J gave up 1 base and V 3 bases, and 9 bases lay outside the gene matches. Germline loops: CDR1 GEAIGNYY, CDR2 EKD. In DNA form, the CDR3 reads TGTGCCTGTGACCAACCCCCGCTGGGGGATACGTCCTGGGACACCCGACAGATGTTTTTC. Translated, it gives CACDQPPLGDTSWDTRQMFF.

CDR3 sequence: CACDTAELGDTRTDKLIF. CDR3 nucleotide sequence: TGTGCCTGTGACACCGCTGAGCTGGGGGATACGCGCACCGATAAACTCATCTTT. V gene TRDV2 combines with J gene TRDJ1; 12 bases map to TRDD3. CDR1 and CDR2 (germline): GEAIGNYY, EKD. The CDR3 covers 18 residues. Trimming took 0 bases from V and 1 from J; bases not matched to a gene: 8.

As to this clone: A read error may be the cause here, since a much bigger clone is one base away. J is TRDJ3 and V is TRDV2; weak D call: TRDD3 (5 bases). In germline, CDR1 is GEAIGNYY, CDR2 EKD. The CDR3 has 23 amino acids. In DNA, the CDR3 is TGTGCCTGTGACGAACCGGAATTTAGGCCTGGAGGGGGTCCAAGCTGGGACTCCCGACAGATGTTTTTC. Its protein is CACDEPEFRPGGGPSWDSRQMFF.

Of note for this clone: For this DNA, TCRdb reports the protein of a much larger clone, which diverges at residue 3, most likely from a read error; the protein presented here is translated directly from the DNA. The identical CDR3 is also encoded by other nucleotide sequences in the sample. The genes are TRDV2 and TRDJ2; 12 positions match TRDD3. The CDR3 sequence is 18 residues long. Per the germline V gene, CDR1 is GEAIGNYY and CDR2 is EKD. CDR3 residues: CARDTILGDTSLTAQLFF. The CDR3 bases are TGTGCCCGTGACACGATTCTGGGGGATACGTCCTTGACAGCACAACTCTTCTTT.

The chain links TRDV2 to TRDJ1, with 13 bases fitting TRDD3. The CDR3 sequence is 14 residues long. Germline V lookup: CDR1 GEAIGNYY, CDR2 EKD. V lost 3 bases to trimming and J lost 8 bases; unmatched junction nucleotides: 5. CDR3 bases: TGTGCCTGTGACCCTTTACTGGGGGATACGAAACTCATCTTT. The encoded protein is CACDPLLGDTKLIF.

This clone came up a few times. The genes are TRDV2 and TRDJ1, with D possibly matching TRDD3 (6 bases). Per germline, CDR1 GEAIGNYY and CDR2 EKD. Trimming removed 0 bases from V and 5 bases from J, with 36 bases in between. The CDR3 loop spans 22 amino acids. CDR3 residues: CACDTVLLAGLNPAGGTDKLIF. As DNA, the CDR3 is TGTGCCTGTGACACCGTCCTCTTAGCAGGCTTGAATCCCGCGGGGGGGACAGATAAACTCATCTTT.

This clone was seen a few times. This likely traces to a read error, being one base from a far larger clone. Other DNA sequences from this sample encode an identical CDR3 as well. The V call is TRDV2, the J call TRDJ1, with TRDD3 identical over 8 bases. The CDR3 has 18 amino acids. V shed 7 bases and J 0 bases; nucleotides not matched to a gene: 18. CDR1 GEAIGNYY and CDR2 EKD come from the germline V gene. The CDR3 reads CACEPLGVASKYTDKLIF. The CDR3 coding sequence is TGTGCCTGCGAACCACTGGGGGTCGCGAGCAAGTACACCGATAAACTCATCTTT.

This clone was observed a handful of times. TCRdb's listed protein matches a much larger clone and diverges from this DNA's translation at residue 5, likely through a read error; the protein shown comes from the DNA. The chain carries TRDV2 and TRDJ1; 10 bases line up with TRDD3. The CDR3 length is 17 residues. In germline, CDR1 is GEAIGNYY, CDR2 EKD. Trimming cost V 3 bases and J 2 bases; bases outside gene matches: 11. CDR3 region: CACDGLRGIRGTDKLIF. DNA for the CDR3: TGTGCCTGTGACGGCCTGAGGGGGATACGCGGGACCGATAAACTCATCTTT.

This clone was observed a few times. The chain couples TRDV2 to TRDJ1; 8 bases are a match to TRDD3. CDR1 and CDR2 (germline): GEAIGNYY, EKD. V shed 6 bases and J 0 bases; nucleotides not matched to a gene: 11. The CDR3 is 16 amino acids. CDR3 in amino acids: CACSVLGALYTDKLIF. The CDR3 DNA sequence: TGTGCCTGTTCGGTACTGGGGGCCCTGTACACCGATAAACTCATCTTT.

This chain connects TRDV2 to TRDJ3; TRDD3 matches at 11 bases. This CDR3 has 19 amino acids. The V and J ends lost 0 bases and 5 bases, in that order; junction bases with no gene match: 8. The V gene's germline CDR1 is GEAIGNYY and CDR2 EKD. The CDR3 region has the DNA TGTGCCTGTGACACCTTGGGGGATACGAAATCTCGGGACACCCGACAGATGTTTTTC. As protein: CACDTLGDTKSRDTRQMFF.

A few counts support this clone. A read error is likely here: a far larger clone is one base away. The sample holds other DNA sequences that translate to the same CDR3. The gene calls are TRDV2 and TRDJ1; possible D gene TRDD3, 6 bases. The CDR3 has 14 residues. Trimming left V 3 bases short and J 5 bases short, with 15 bases between. Germline CDR1 GEAIGNYY, CDR2 EKD. CDR3 in amino acids: CACDSLLGKDKLIF. CDR3 DNA: TGTGCCTGTGACTCGTTGCTGGGGAAAGATAAACTCATCTTT.

On this clone itself: A far larger clone differs by one base, so this is likely a read error. V usage is TRDV2 and J usage is TRDJ3; 12 bases are shared with TRDD3. Germline V gives CDR1 GEAIGNYY, CDR2 EKD. This CDR3 contains 21 residues. CDR3 bases: TGTGCCTGTGACACGTCTGGGGGATACGCCCGAAGCTCCTGGGACAGCCGACAGATGTTTTTC. It codes for CACDTSGGYARSSWDSRQMFF.

By its share, this clone is large. One end of the junction fails to match germline, which may point to a read error. Other DNA sequences in this specimen translate into the identical CDR3. The chain joins TRDV2 to TRDJ1; 8 nucleotides match TRDD3. Germline assignment: CDR1 GEAIGNYY and CDR2 EKD. This CDR3 contains 16 residues. The DNA of the CDR3 is TGTGCCTGTGACCCCTTACTGGGGGGCCCCACCGATGAACTCATCTTT. Its translation: CACDPLLGGPTDELIF.

A remark on this clone: For this DNA, TCRdb reports the protein of a much larger clone, which diverges at residue 5, most likely from a read error; the protein presented here is translated directly from the DNA. V and J are TRDV2 and TRDJ3, with 8 bases fitting TRDD3. CDR1 GEAIGNYY and CDR2 EKD come from the germline V gene. Germline trimming cut 3 bases from V and 0 bases from J; bases unmatched to any gene: 9. The CDR3 runs to 19 residues. In nucleotides, the CDR3 is TGTGCCTGTGACGCCGTTCTGGGGGAAAGCTCCTGGGACACCCGACAGATGTTTTTC. Its translation: CACDAVLGESSWDTRQMFF.

Concerning this clone: TCRdb's entry gives the protein of a much larger clone, which mismatches this DNA's translation at residue 9, likely from a read error; the protein reported here is translated from the DNA. This chain links TRDV2 with TRDJ1; 7 bases align to TRDD3. This CDR3 is 14 amino acids long. CDR1 and CDR2 (germline): GEAIGNYY, EKD. V lost 3 bases and J lost 3; bases outside the gene matches: 6. CDR3 nucleotides: TGTGCCTGTGACTCCCTGGGGGTCGCCGATAAACTCATCTTT. Protein sequence: CACDSLGVADKLIF.